A single sample is the source of the 7 T cell receptor beta chains below, sequenced in a study of shared clonotypes between healthy human individuals. Repertoires were generated with immunoSEQ multiplex PCR, while TCRdb's copy carries only in-frame clones and drops some. This sample carries 1,500,000 or so clones, roughly 96% of them seen once, and the ten largest clones take 1.2%. The source material was naive CD4+ T cells sorted from blood. Subset here: CD45RA+ positively selected. These receptors were taken from a man aged 25 to 40 in good health.

The chain has TRBV5-8 and TRBJ2-5; weak D call: TRBD1 (5 bases). The V and J ends lost 0 bases and 7 bases respectively, with 16 bases between them. CDR1 SGHTS and CDR2 YDEGEE come from the germline V gene. The CDR3 consists of 15 residues. The DNA for the CDR3 is TGTGCCAGCAGCTTGGTTATTGGGCCTCAGGGGACCCAGTACTTC. Translating gives CASSLVIGPQGTQYF.

The V and J genes are TRBV5-4 and TRBJ2-5, with D maybe TRBD2 (6 bases). The CDR3 totals 16 residues. Trimming stripped 4 bases from V and 4 bases from J, with 20 bases between. From germline, CDR1 is SGHNT and CDR2 YYREEE (reference sequence). The CDR3 loop reads CASSPRRRGEAETQYF. The CDR3 DNA sequence: TGTGCCAGCAGCCCCCGTCGGCGGGGAGAAGCAGAGACCCAGTACTTC.

This chain connects TRBV25-1 to TRBJ2-1; weak D call: TRBD2 (6 bases). V lost 11 bases and J lost 0, with 17 bases in between. This CDR3 has 15 amino acids. The V gene's germline CDR1 is MGHDK and CDR2 SYGVNS. In nucleotides, the CDR3 is TGTGCCGCCGGGAGAATGGGCGGCTCCTACAATGAGCAGTTCTTC. This translates into CAAGRMGGSYNEQFF. The variable domain in full, with the rest retrieved from reference TRBV25-1 and TRBJ2-1, is EADIYQTPRYLVIGTGKKITLECSQTMGHDKMYWYQQDPGMELHLIHYSYGVNSTEKGDLSSESTVSRIRTEHFPLTLESARPSHTSQYLCAAGRMGGSYNEQFFGPGTRLTVL.

The V and J genes are TRBV7-9 and TRBJ1-1; a weak D match, TRBD1 (5 bases). The germline V gene has CDR1 SEHNR and CDR2 FQNEAQ (reference sequence). V lost 2 bases and J 1 base, leaving 17 bases between the germline ends. This CDR3 contains 17 residues. DNA of the CDR3: TGTGCCAGCAGCTTAAGGTCCGCCGGGACCGCGAACACTGAAGCTTTCTTT. Translating gives CASSLRSAGTANTEAFF.

This clone came up once. This sample also contains other DNA sequences that code for the same CDR3. The chain recombines TRBV18 with TRBJ1-1; tentatively, D is TRBD1 (6 bases). Germline V gene sequence: CDR1 KGHSH, CDR2 LQKENI. The CDR3 consists of 15 residues. The V and J ends lost 0 bases and 1 base respectively, with 9 bases between them. CDR3 residues: CASSPPGGRNTEAFF. The CDR3 nucleotides read TGTGCCAGCTCACCACCGGGGGGCCGGAACACTGAAGCTTTCTTT.

The chain recombines TRBV18 with TRBJ2-7; a weak D match, TRBD1 (6 bases). The V gene lost 1 base and the J gene lost 1 base, with 20 bases spanning the gap. Germline loops: CDR1 KGHSH, CDR2 LQKENI. The CDR3 is 18 residues long. This CDR3 reads CASSPLRSAVGTSYEQYF. The CDR3 nucleotides are TGTGCCAGCTCACCACTACGGTCCGCAGTCGGGACATCCTACGAGCAGTACTTC.

The rearrangement uses TRBV6-6 and TRBJ2-7, with TRBD2 matching 9 bases. Germline assignment: CDR1 MNHNY and CDR2 SVGAGI (reference sequence). Trimming took 2 bases from V and 0 from J; bases not matched to a gene: 2. This CDR3 comprises 15 residues. CDR3 nucleotide sequence: TGTGCCAGCAGTTACGGTAGCGGGAGCTCCTACGAGCAGTACTTC. Encoded protein: CASSYGSGSSYEQYF.